Listed below are T cell receptor beta chains from one sample, sequenced in a study of blood T cells in healthy people across ages. TCRdb re-called the 5' RACE reads through MiXCR, storing one row per CDR3 protein. The sample records about 1,400,000 distinct CDR3 sequences, approximately 40% being singletons. Sequencing was performed on blood. The source is a woman aged 18 to 35 in good health. Each CDR3 is given with its conserved first and last residue.

v_gene	j_gene	CDR3aa
TRBV7-3	TRBJ1-2	CASSLTGSDGYTF
TRBV28	-	CASSNRGVARETQYF
TRBV2	TRBJ2-1	CASIQGGAQYNEQFF
TRBV20-1	TRBJ2-1	CSASGATSGAYNEQFF
TRBV15	TRBJ1-2	CATRQPGGYGYTF
TRBV29-1	TRBJ1-4	CSVVVAPNEKLFF
TRBV29-1	TRBJ1-5	CSVGGQGNQPQHF
TRBV5-1	TRBJ2-7	CASRPTSGSYSYEQYF
TRBV20-1	TRBJ2-5	CSATGTSGRSGNEQYF
TRBV27	TRBJ2-1	CASFETEPQAYNEQFF
TRBV2	TRBJ2-5	CASRRTSGGRGETQYF
TRBV29-1	TRBJ2-3	CSAPVGGGADTQYF
TRBV7-2	TRBJ1-2	CASSLYVGVDGYTF
TRBV5-1	TRBJ2-5	CASSLYQTRETQYF
TRBV6-6	TRBJ1-1	CASRLGSTEAFF
TRBV27	TRBJ2-1	CASRQQGLAGVFF
TRBV6-1	TRBJ2-2	CASSGRVTGELFF
TRBV10-3	TRBJ1-2	CAISESTAPTYGYTF
TRBV9	TRBJ2-1	CASSGSADRGFEQFF
TRBV5-1	-	CASRIRTSGSYEQYF
TRBV2	TRBJ2-6	CASSVISGANVLTF
TRBV6-1	TRBJ2-1	CASSPPGSLASYNEQFF